Each of the 20 T cell receptor beta chains below was sequenced from the same sample in a study of T-cell memory formation after mild COVID-19. MiXCR was run by TCRdb on the 5' RACE reads, yielding one entry per CDR3 protein. The table records roughly 150,000 distinct CDR3 sequences, 10% to 15% of them present only once. The specimen sequenced was PBMCs or a T cell subset sorted from them (not recorded which). These receptor sequences come from a man younger than 35 who had mild COVID-19 (a few samples of this study predate the infection). Cell type and time point are not known.

V gene TRBV12-3 or TRBV12-4 combines with J gene TRBJ2-3; 9 bases map to TRBD1. V shed 4 bases and J 4 bases; nucleotides not matched to a gene: 3. The length of the CDR3 is 14 residues. The CDR3 DNA is TGTGCCAGCAGTTGGGACAGGGCATCAGATACGCAGTATTTT. Its translation is CASSWDRASDTQYF.

The chain links TRBV9 to TRBJ1-2, with D maybe TRBD1 (5 bases). Trimming took 3 bases from V and 4 from J, leaving 19 bases between them. The CDR3 has 16 residues. Germline CDR1 SGDLS, CDR2 YYNGEE. CDR3 in amino acids: CASSAYGGQGVYGYTF. The CDR3 DNA is TGTGCCAGCAGCGCTTATGGGGGTCAGGGAGTCTATGGCTACACCTTC.

This rearrangement joins TRBV3-1 to TRBJ1-1; TRBD1 aligns across 8 bases. CDR1 and CDR2 from the germline V gene are LGHDT and YNNKEL (reference sequence). This CDR3 is built from 14 residues. After removal of 1 base from V and 6 bases from J, the junction contained 4 bases not matched to a gene. CDR3 residues: CASSQAGQGAEAFF. CDR3 bases: TGTGCCAGCAGCCAAGCCGGACAGGGCGCTGAAGCTTTCTTT.

V gene TRBV4-1 combines with J gene TRBJ2-1; tentatively, D is TRBD2 (5 bases). CDR1 is MGHRA, CDR2 YSYEKL, per germline. V lost 4 bases and J 7 bases, leaving 20 bases between the germline ends. The CDR3 has 16 amino acids. DNA of the CDR3: TGCGCCAGCAGCCCGATAACTAGGGCGGTCGGGAATGAGCAGTTCTTC. It specifies CASSPITRAVGNEQFF.

The J gene is TRBJ2-2, the V gene TRBV7-2; D uncertain. Trimming stripped 4 bases from V and 5 bases from J, with 8 bases between. Germline CDR1 is SGHTA and CDR2 is FQGNSA. The length of the CDR3 is 13 residues. CDR3 sequence: CASSSRQTGELFF. As DNA, the CDR3 is TGTGCCAGCAGCTCCCGACAAACCGGGGAGCTGTTTTTT.

In this sample, this clonotype turned up a few times. The gene calls are TRBV9 and TRBJ1-5; 9 bases fit TRBD1. Germline V gives CDR1 SGDLS, CDR2 YYNGEE. V shed 2 bases and J 7 bases; nucleotides not matched to a gene: 4. This CDR3 spans 14 amino acids. The CDR3 protein is CASSVGTGPQPQHF. The CDR3 coding sequence is TGTGCCAGCAGCGTGGGGACAGGGCCCCAGCCCCAGCATTTT.

This chain uses TRBV20-1 with TRBJ2-3, with 8 bases matching TRBD2. Germline V gene data show CDR1 as DFQATT and CDR2 as SNEGSKA (reference sequence). The CDR3 totals 14 residues. The V gene end was trimmed by 5 bases and the J gene end by 4 bases; junction bases not matched to a gene: 8. CDR3 amino acids: CSAYPGGPADTQYF. CDR3 nucleotides: TGCAGTGCTTATCCGGGGGGGCCTGCAGATACGCAGTATTTT.

In this sample, this clonotype turned up a few times. The chain couples TRBV4-3 to TRBJ2-6; no clear D gene. Germline loops: CDR1 LGHNA, CDR2 YSLEER. Trimming removed 0 bases at V and 4 bases at J, with 16 bases between. The CDR3 has 18 amino acids. The CDR3 is CASSQEGLDDSGANVLTF. The CDR3 DNA reads as TGCGCCAGCAGCCAAGAGGGCCTCGATGACTCCGGGGCCAACGTCCTGACTTTC.

This clonotype came up a few times. The chain combines TRBV6-1 with TRBJ2-7; 9 bases match TRBD1. The length of the CDR3 is 12 residues. Germline CDR1 MNHNS, CDR2 SASEGT. J lost 5 bases, V lost 8 bases, and 4 bases had no gene match. CDR3 sequence (DNA): TGTGCCAGCCCTAGGACAGGGGACGAGCAGTACGTC. Its protein is CASPRTGDEQYV.

This clonotype was observed a handful of times. The CDR3 is CASTRLDRVIQYV. In DNA, the CDR3 is TGCGCCAGCACCCGCTTGGACAGGGTTATTCAGTACGTC. The chain employs TRBV5-1 and TRBJ2-7; TRBD1 matches at 8 bases. CDR1 and CDR2 from the germline V gene are SGHRS and YFSETQ. The CDR3 contains 13 residues. The J segment lost 10 bases and the V segment lost 6 bases, leaving 12 bases of the junction unmatched.

V usage is TRBV7-2 and J usage is TRBJ2-4; either TRBD1 or TRBD2 may supply D (6 bases each). Germline CDR1 and CDR2: SGHTA and FQGNSA. Trimming took 5 bases from V and 8 from J, leaving 19 bases between them. CDR3 length: 15 amino acids. Here the CDR3 reads CASSPPGGQVDIQYF. The CDR3 bases are TGTGCCAGCAGCCCCCCCGGGGGCCAGGTGGACATTCAGTACTTC.

This clonotype turned up a few times. The rearrangement uses TRBV6-5 and TRBJ2-7; D ambiguous. CDR3 size: 14 residues. Trimming shortened V by 0 bases and J by 3 bases, and 9 bases separated the two germline ends. Germline CDR1 is MNHEY and CDR2 is SVGAGI. CDR3 loop: CASSYSRHIYEQYV. The CDR3, as DNA: TGTGCCAGCAGTTACTCCCGGCACATCTACGAGCAGTACGTC.

There are a few counts of this clonotype. V gene TRBV27 combines with J gene TRBJ2-7; weak D call: TRBD1 (6 bases). Trimming cost V 9 bases and J 2 bases, with 14 bases left between them. Germline V lookup: CDR1 MNHEY, CDR2 SMNVEV (reference sequence). The CDR3 has 13 residues. The CDR3 protein is CARSRQAAYEQYV. The CDR3, as DNA: TGTGCCAGAAGTAGACAGGCCGCCTACGAGCAGTACGTC.

The chain is built from TRBV3-1 and TRBJ2-5; no firm D call. V lost 3 bases and J 8 bases, leaving 13 bases between the germline ends. Germline V gives CDR1 LGHDT, CDR2 YNNKEL (reference sequence). The length of the CDR3 is 13 residues. CDR3 loop: CASSHRSRSTQYF. CDR3 sequence (DNA): TGTGCCAGCAGCCACCGCAGTCGAAGCACCCAGTACTTC.

The chain is built from TRBV6-2 or TRBV6-3 and TRBJ1-1; D call uncertain. Germline values: CDR1 MNHEY, CDR2 SVGEGT. This CDR3 contains 14 residues. Between the trimmed V and J ends, which lost 0 bases and 3 bases, there was a span of 8 bases. The CDR3 is CASSYSPGDTEAFF. DNA of the CDR3: TGTGCCAGCAGTTACTCCCCAGGTGACACTGAAGCTTTCTTT.

In this sample, this clonotype turned up a few times. V usage is TRBV5-8 and J usage is TRBJ1-6; 7 bases line up with TRBD1. This CDR3 spans 18 amino acids. Unmatched junction bases numbered 18, after V lost 7 bases and J lost 5 bases. Germline CDR1 is SGHTS and CDR2 is YDEGEE. In DNA form, the CDR3 reads TGTGCCAGCCCCGTCGGGTCAACTCAGGGGGTCGATAATTCACCCCTCCACTTT. It yields the protein CASPVGSTQGVDNSPLHF. Combining the CDR3 with reference TRBV5-8 and TRBJ1-6 gives the whole variable domain EAGVTQSPTHLIKTRGQQATLRCSPISGHTSVYWYQQALGLGLQFLLWYDEGEERNRGNFPPRFSGRQFPNYSSELNVNALELEDSALYLCASPVGSTQGVDNSPLHFGNGTRLTVT.

V gene TRBV7-2 combines with J gene TRBJ2-2, with 11 bases identical to TRBD2. The ends lost 3 bases at V and 9 bases at J; junction bases unmatched: 6. Germline V gene data show CDR1 as SGHTA and CDR2 as FQGNSA. The CDR3 runs 15 residues. CDR3 bases: TGTGCCAGCAGCTTGTTTAGCGGGGGGGCCCGGGAGCTGTTTTTT. It specifies CASSLFSGGARELFF.

J is TRBJ1-2 and V is TRBV12-3 or TRBV12-4, with D possibly being TRBD1 (5 bases). The V end lost 2 bases, the J end lost 7 bases, and 11 bases lay between the germline ends. The CDR3 runs 13 residues. CDR3 in DNA: TGTGCCAGCAGTTTACAGGGTATCCTTGGCTACACCTTC. This sequence encodes CASSLQGILGYTF.

This clonotype was picked up many times. The J gene is TRBJ2-2, the V gene TRBV7-6; D is possibly TRBD2 (5 bases). This CDR3 spans 15 amino acids. The germline V gene encodes CDR1 SGHVS and CDR2 FNYEAQ. V lost 1 base to trimming and J lost 8 bases, with 14 bases between them. CDR3 protein: CASSLDAGVSGELFF. Written as DNA, the CDR3 is TGTGCCAGCAGCTTAGACGCCGGGGTATCAGGGGAGCTGTTTTTT.

The rearrangement uses TRBV5-5 and TRBJ2-3, with D uncertain. In germline, CDR1 is SGHKS, CDR2 YYEKEE (reference sequence). Deletions cut 3 bases from V and 5 bases from J, with 16 bases between. CDR3 length equals 15 residues. CDR3 bases: TGTGCCAGCAGCTATCCGGGCCAAGCAGGAGATACGCAGTATTTT. Translated, it gives CASSYPGQAGDTQYF.